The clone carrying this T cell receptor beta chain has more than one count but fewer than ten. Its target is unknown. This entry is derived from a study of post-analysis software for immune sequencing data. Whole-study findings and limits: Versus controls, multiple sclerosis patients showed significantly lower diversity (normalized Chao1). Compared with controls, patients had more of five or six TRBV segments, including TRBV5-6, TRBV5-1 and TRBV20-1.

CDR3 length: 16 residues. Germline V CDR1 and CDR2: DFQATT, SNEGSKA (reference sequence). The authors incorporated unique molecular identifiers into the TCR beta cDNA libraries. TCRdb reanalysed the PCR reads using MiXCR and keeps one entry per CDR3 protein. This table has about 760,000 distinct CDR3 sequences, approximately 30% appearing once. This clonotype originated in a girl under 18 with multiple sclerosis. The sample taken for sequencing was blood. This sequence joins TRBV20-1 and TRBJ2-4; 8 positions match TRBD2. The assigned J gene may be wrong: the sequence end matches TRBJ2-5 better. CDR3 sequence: CSAIGSGIVGQETQYF. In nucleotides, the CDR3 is TGCAGTGCTATAGGTAGCGGGATAGTTGGGCAAGAGACCCAGTACTTC.